This T cell receptor (beta chain) was observed in a study of metastatic and nonmetastatic thyroid tumors. Overall study: Where malignant and benign thyroid patients were concerned, repertoires were compared across blood and tumor or nodule tissue. Regarding the study as a whole: Patients with malignant thyroid tumors reportedly had significantly higher TCR beta diversity than those with benign nodules, in blood and tumor.

Details on this clone: Its specificity is unknown. Mismatch with germline at one junction end may stem from a read error.

Patients underwent thyroid surgery, and none had received any treatment before it. Looked up from germline, CDR1 is MNHNS and CDR2 is SASEGT. CDR3 length equals 14 residues. Using MiXCR, TCRdb re-called clones from the PCR reads. The sample has fewer than 100,000 clones, 15% seen once. The receptor was derived from a female donor with papillary thyroid cancer or a benign thyroid nodule (not recorded which). Some clones in this sample may be carry-over from other donors' samples. The chain carries TRBV6-1 and TRBJ2-5; D is undetermined. Sequencing was performed on blood. The CDR3 protein is CVSTRAPASVTQYF. CDR3 in DNA: TGTGTCAGCACCCGGGCCCCCGCTTCCGTGACCCAGTACTTC.